This T cell receptor (beta chain) was profiled in a study of lymphopenia after photon versus proton radiotherapy. For this clone: Its antigen is as yet unknown.

The germline gives CDR1 KGHSH, CDR2 LQKENI. The CDR3 is made up of 14 amino acids. Trimming at V came to 6 bases and at J to 4 bases, leaving 7 bases not matched to a gene. Regarding the study as a whole: After lymphocyte nadir, photon-treated repertoires showed oligoclonal expansion, especially CD8+ Temra. Proton therapy kept repertoires fairly stable, unlike photons, which gained effector/memory cells.

The method was immunoSEQ multiplex PCR; TCRdb's version includes in-frame clones alone and lacks a portion of them. The sample includes approximately 50,000 clones, more than 70% of them seen just once. Sequenced here: peripheral blood, sampled from a patient treated with photon-based radiotherapy. The clonotype originates from a man between 45 and 60 years old with gastric cancer. The chain has TRBV18 and TRBJ2-3; 7 positions match TRBD1. DNA of the CDR3: TGTGCCAGCTCGGAGAGAGGGGGCCCAGATACGCAGTATTTT. It codes for CASSERGGPDTQYF. The variable domain in full, with the rest retrieved from reference TRBV18 and TRBJ2-3, is NAGVMQNPRHLVRRRGQEARLRCSPMKGHSHVYWYRQLPEEGLKFMVYLQKENIIDESGMPKERFSAEFPKEGPSILRIQQVVRGDSAAYFCASSERGGPDTQYFGPGTRLTVL.